The source of this T cell receptor beta chain is a study of blood T cell repertoires in COVID-19 (TCRdb year 2020). Background for the entire study: Samples from collaborators originated in the United States, Italy and Spain and spanned both the acute and convalescent phases of COVID-19. HLA class I and class II types, where available, came from metadata supplied by the sample provider rather than from assay-based typing. The repertoires were made available in a free public database intended to serve as a resource for research on the immune response to SARS-CoV-2. Sample metadata almost always included a de-identified subject ID, COVID-19 status, age in years and sex. The prospective study material was composed of cDNA or gDNA derived from T cells, B-cell-depleted T cells, or PBMCs. The samples were drawn from two sources: the first 160 participants of the ongoing ImmuneRACE study, and 1,200 or so subjects contributed by 6 global collaborators. Subjects who had been exposed to COVID-19, were actively infected with it, or had recovered from it provided the deeply sampled blood TCRbeta repertoires that made up the dataset.

Each collaborating institution followed its own protocols to collect whole blood in K2EDTA tubes. For TCRbeta analysis, collaborators shipped samples in one of three forms: frozen whole blood, isolated PBMCs, or DNA extracted from either of those sample types. The CDR3 measures 17 amino acids from cysteine to phenylalanine. The DNA shown is the 51-base CDR3, in frame from base 1. The germline V gene encodes CDR1 SEHNR and CDR2 FQNEAQ (reference sequence). For this chain, trimming is 1 base at the V end and 7 bases at the J end, and the number of junction bases without a gene match is 10. The full study reports these points: How much clinical and demographic metadata was included differed by source and by participant, and the metadata was provided uncurated.

The immunoSEQ Assay, a bias-controlled multiplex PCR, was used to amplify TCRbeta CDR3 regions from genomic DNA. The published analysis was carried out like this. Nucleated cell counts per sample were estimated from amplification of reference gene primers within the assay. Sequence reads were collapsed and filtered to measure the absolute abundance of every unique TCRbeta CDR3 rearrangement. For each sample, productive Simpson clonality was calculated by taking the square root of Simpson's diversity index across productive rearrangements. TCRdb took over this immuneACCESS table, retaining in-frame rearrangements with V and J assigned. Such tables are incomplete; in checked studies, under half of the missing clones stem from an unresolved V gene, and the remainder is unexplained. That table gives V, J and clone size, and the DNA gave D and trimming. For this sample there are roughly 320,000 clones; more than 75% appear just once. Roughly 1.3% of the sample goes to the ten largest clones.

A remark on this clone: It has no known antigen specificity. No base quality information exists; no much larger clone differs at one position.

Input material: peripheral blood. The rearranged segments are TRBV7-9 and TRBJ1-6; 7 nucleotides in the junction match TRBD1. The sequence was collected from a man in his 70s with acute or convalescent COVID-19. The CDR3 reads CASSLVLTGEENSPLHF. The DNA reads TGTGCCAGCAGCTTAGTACTCACAGGGGAAGAGAATTCACCCCTCCACTTT.